One sample yielded the 27 T cell receptor beta chains listed below, sequenced in a study of T-cell reconstitution after alpha-beta-depleted transplantation in children. Preparation of the TCRbeta library was carried out with unique molecular identifiers. MiXCR was run by TCRdb on the PCR reads, yielding one entry per CDR3 protein. The profile covers 200,000 to 250,000 distinct CDR3 sequences, with 9.5% to 13% appearing a single time and roughly 30% taken by the ten largest. This specimen consisted of PBMCs, obtained before TCRalphabeta/CD19-depleted stem cell transplant. Receptors originate from a child under two years old with acute myeloid leukemia, due to receive a stem cell transplant.

This clonotype was seen a single time. Since a much larger clone is just one base distant, this may be a read error. V is TRBV5-1 and J is TRBJ1-2, with TRBD1 as a possible D gene (5 bases). The CDR3 loop spans 13 amino acids. V lost 5 bases to trimming and J lost 6 bases, with 14 bases between them. Looked up from germline, CDR1 is SGHRS and CDR2 is YFSETQ. CDR3 coding DNA: TGCGCCAGCAGGATCGGGGGGGAAGATGGCTACACCTTC. This codes for CASRIGGEDGYTF.

This clonotype has ten or more counts. The gene calls are TRBV20-1 and TRBJ1-5; the D gene is possibly TRBD1 (6 bases). Per germline, CDR1 DFQATT and CDR2 SNEGSKA (reference sequence). CDR3 size: 13 residues. Trimming removed 4 bases from V and 1 base from J, with 8 bases in between. The CDR3 protein is CSANTGSNQPQHF. The DNA of the CDR3 is TGCAGTGCTAACACAGGGAGCAATCAGCCCCAGCATTTT.

The chain employs TRBV6-2 or TRBV6-3 and TRBJ2-5; 7 bases are shared with TRBD2. Germline CDR1 MNHEY, CDR2 SVGEGT. CDR3 length: 13 amino acids. Trimming cost V 6 bases and J 9 bases; bases outside gene matches: 10. This CDR3 reads CASSWTRTRAQYF. The DNA of the CDR3 is TGTGCCAGCAGCTGGACTAGGACTCGGGCCCAGTACTTC.

This clonotype was found many times. V usage is TRBV6-5 and J usage is TRBJ1-2; TRBD1 aligns across 7 bases. CDR3 length: 14 amino acids. Losses at the gene ends were 5 bases for V and 5 bases for J; bases not matched to a gene: 8. Looked up from germline, CDR1 is MNHEY and CDR2 is SVGAGI. The CDR3: CASSTPGQLYGYTF. CDR3 sequence (DNA): TGTGCCAGCAGTACTCCGGGACAGCTATATGGCTACACCTTC.

This clonotype was observed at least ten times. CDR3 sequence: CASSLWGSETQYF. CDR3 DNA: TGTGCCAGCAGCTTATGGGGGTCAGAGACCCAGTACTTC. The J gene is TRBJ2-5, the V gene TRBV7-7; D assignment may be TRBD1 or TRBD2 (5 bases each). Trimming left V 2 bases short and J 4 bases short, with 8 bases between. The V gene's germline CDR1 is SSHAT and CDR2 FNYEAQ (reference sequence). The length of the CDR3 is 13 residues.

Ten or more counts support this clonotype. The chain combines TRBV6-5 with TRBJ1-2; D not certain. The CDR3 is 15 residues long. Deletions cut 4 bases from V and 8 bases from J, with 20 bases between. Per germline, CDR1 MNHEY and CDR2 SVGAGI. This CDR3 is CASSFTFVGLDGYTF. The CDR3 DNA sequence: TGTGCCAGCAGTTTTACGTTCGTGGGGTTGGACGGCTACACCTTC.

The rearrangement uses TRBV7-2 and TRBJ2-1, with D possibly called TRBD1 or TRBD2 (5 bases each). The germline CDR1 and CDR2 sequences are SGHTA and FQGNSA. This CDR3 has 16 amino acids. V lost 0 bases, J lost 2 bases, and 11 bases lay in between. CDR3 coding DNA: TGTGCCAGCAGCTTAGCGGGGGACGGGGCCTACAATGAGCAGTTCTTC. Translating it yields CASSLAGDGAYNEQFF.

This clonotype was seen repeatedly, ten times or more. The chain carries TRBV20-1 and TRBJ2-3, with 10 bases that match TRBD2. V lost 6 bases and J lost 5; bases outside the gene matches: 5. The CDR3 extends over 13 amino acids. Germline V gene lookup returns CDR1 DFQATT and CDR2 SNEGSKA (reference sequence). CDR3 in DNA: TGCAGTGCCGCACCTAGCGGGAGAGATACGCAGTATTTT. Translation gives CSAAPSGRDTQYF.

This clonotype was seen ten or more times. V and J are TRBV20-1 and TRBJ1-2; D not certain. The CDR3 consists of 15 residues. Germline CDR1 DFQATT, CDR2 SNEGSKA (reference sequence). With 0 bases removed from V and 8 bases from J, the gap between germline ends came to 19 bases. The CDR3 here is CSARDSVGIVRGYTF. In DNA, the CDR3 is TGCAGTGCTAGAGATTCGGTGGGGATAGTTAGGGGCTACACCTTC.

In its sample, this clonotype was seen many times. The chain combines TRBV20-1 with TRBJ2-5; maybe TRBD1 (6 bases). V lost 2 bases to trimming and J lost 1 base, with 8 bases between them. The CDR3 length is 13 residues. The germline V gene encodes CDR1 DFQATT and CDR2 SNEGSKA (reference sequence). DNA for the CDR3: TGCAGTGCTAGACGGACAGCCCAAGAGACCCAGTACTTC. Its translation: CSARRTAQETQYF.

The CDR3 sequence: CASSFRSSQPQHF. The CDR3 region has the DNA TGTGCCAGCAGCTTTAGGAGTAGCCAGCCCCAGCATTTT. V is TRBV7-2 and J is TRBJ1-5; unclear D gene. CDR1 SGHTA and CDR2 FQGNSA come from the germline V gene. V lost 3 bases and J 7 bases, leaving 10 bases between the germline ends. This CDR3 region has 13 residues.

The CDR3 DNA follows: TGTGCCACCAGCAGAGAAGGACTATCATACAATGAGCAGTTCTTC. This gives the protein CATSREGLSYNEQFF. The J gene is TRBJ2-1, the V gene TRBV15; D is perhaps TRBD2 (6 bases). CDR3 length: 15 amino acids. Germline V gene data show CDR1 as LNHNV and CDR2 as YYDKDF (reference sequence). V shed 0 bases and J shed 4 bases, with 10 bases lying between them.

The V call is TRBV20-1, the J call TRBJ2-1, with 12 bases matching TRBD2. Per germline, CDR1 DFQATT and CDR2 SNEGSKA (reference sequence). The CDR3 contains 15 residues. J lost 7 bases, V lost 5 bases, and 9 bases had no gene match. CDR3 DNA sequence: TGCAGTGCTCACCGACTAGCGGGGGACGGAAATGAGCAGTTCTTC. Translated, it gives CSAHRLAGDGNEQFF.

This clonotype was recorded at least ten times. This chain uses TRBV5-1 with TRBJ2-1; 7 nucleotides match TRBD1. CDR1 and CDR2 (germline): SGHRS, YFSETQ. Trimming removed 0 bases from V and 1 base from J; junction bases left unmatched: 7. This CDR3 spans 17 amino acids. As DNA, the CDR3 is TGCGCCAGCAGCTTGGCGCAGGGGGATGGTTCCTACAATGAGCAGTTCTTC. As protein: CASSLAQGDGSYNEQFF.

V is TRBV7-7 and J is TRBJ2-1, with D possibly being TRBD1 (6 bases). V was cut by 5 bases and J by 5 bases, with 13 bases left in between. The CDR3 has 14 amino acids. CDR1 and CDR2 from the germline V gene are SSHAT and FNYEAQ (reference sequence). DNA of the CDR3: TGTGCCAGCAGCCACAGGGTCAGGGACAATGAGCAGTTCTTC. The encoded protein is CASSHRVRDNEQFF.

This chain links TRBV20-1 with TRBJ1-5, with a possible D match to TRBD1 (6 bases). The CDR3 runs 20 residues. From germline, CDR1 is DFQATT and CDR2 SNEGSKA (reference sequence). The V and J ends lost 3 bases and 3 bases respectively, with 30 bases between them. The CDR3 bases are TGCAGTGCTAGCCGGTCCCTCCAGGGGCGCTCAGTGAGACTCAATCAGCCCCAGCATTTT. This sequence encodes CSASRSLQGRSVRLNQPQHF.

This clonotype has a count of ten or more. The rearrangement links TRBV29-1 to TRBJ2-1, with D uncertain. The CDR3 totals 11 residues. From germline, CDR1 is SQVTM and CDR2 ANQGSEA. V gave up 4 bases and J gave up 9 bases, with 10 bases separating them. The CDR3 here is CSVGHMREQFF. DNA of the CDR3: TGCAGCGTTGGTCATATGCGTGAGCAGTTCTTC.

The sample holds many counts of this clonotype. The chain links TRBV12-3 or TRBV12-4 to TRBJ1-1, with D perhaps matching TRBD1 (6 bases). V gave up 4 bases and J gave up 5 bases, with 17 bases separating them. The CDR3 is 15 residues long. CDR3 region: CASSSPFVQGTEAFF. DNA of the CDR3: TGTGCCAGCAGTTCCCCCTTTGTACAGGGAACTGAAGCTTTCTTT.

This clonotype was picked up many times. The J gene is TRBJ1-1, the V gene TRBV29-1, with D maybe TRBD1 (5 bases). Trimming stripped 5 bases from V and 0 bases from J, with 13 bases between. The CDR3 spans 14 residues. Germline V gene sequence: CDR1 SQVTM, CDR2 ANQGSEA. The CDR3 nucleotides read TGCAGCGTTACGGGACTGATCATGAACACTGAAGCTTTCTTT. The encoded protein is CSVTGLIMNTEAFF.

This clonotype was recorded many times. The CDR3 here is CASSLAVGQFSGNTIYF. The CDR3 coding sequence is TGCGCCAGCAGCTTGGCCGTCGGGCAGTTCTCTGGAAACACCATATATTTT. The chain employs TRBV5-1 and TRBJ1-3; no clear D gene. Germline V lookup: CDR1 SGHRS, CDR2 YFSETQ. V shed 0 bases and J shed 0 bases, with 13 bases lying between them. The CDR3 is made up of 17 amino acids.

This clonotype was seen many times. V gene TRBV12-3 or TRBV12-4 combines with J gene TRBJ2-7, with 12 nucleotides matching TRBD2. The CDR3 spans 16 residues. V was pared by 2 bases and J by 3 bases, with 5 bases of the junction left unmatched. The CDR3 protein is CASSLQRTSGNYEQYF. The CDR3, as DNA: TGTGCCAGCAGTTTACAACGGACTAGCGGGAACTACGAGCAGTACTTC.

This clonotype was seen only a few times. The chain combines TRBV20-1 with TRBJ2-7; 9 bases line up with TRBD1. V dropped 3 bases and J dropped 6; count of bases not matched to a gene: 12. CDR1 and CDR2 from the germline V gene are DFQATT and SNEGSKA (reference sequence). CDR3 size: 15 residues. The CDR3 loop reads CSASDPGTGSGEQYF. CDR3 bases: TGCAGTGCTAGCGACCCCGGGACAGGGTCCGGCGAGCAGTACTTC.

This clonotype was observed many times. The chain uses TRBV5-1 and TRBJ1-1; D may be TRBD1 (6 bases). Trimming removed 0 bases from V and 4 bases from J, with 10 bases in between. CDR3 length equals 14 residues. In germline, CDR1 is SGHRS, CDR2 YFSETQ. The CDR3 spells CASSLGQGITEAFF. In DNA, the CDR3 is TGCGCCAGCAGCTTGGGCCAGGGGATCACTGAAGCTTTCTTT.

Ten or more counts support this clonotype. V usage is TRBV18 and J usage is TRBJ2-1, with 8 bases fitting TRBD1. Trimming removed 6 bases from V and 6 bases from J; junction bases left unmatched: 7. The length of the CDR3 is 14 residues. Germline lookup yields CDR1 KGHSH and CDR2 LQKENI. The chain's CDR3 is CASSQGQEANEQFF. In DNA, the CDR3 is TGTGCCAGCTCTCAGGGACAGGAGGCCAATGAGCAGTTCTTC.

This clonotype has at least ten counts. The rearrangement uses TRBV20-1 and TRBJ2-1, with TRBD2 matching over 13 bases. Germline loops: CDR1 DFQATT, CDR2 SNEGSKA (reference sequence). This CDR3 is built from 12 residues. The CDR3 coding sequence is TGCATGGGACTAGCGGGGAACAATGAGCAGTTCTTC. Encoded protein: CMGLAGNNEQFF.

Many counts were recorded for this clonotype. The rearrangement joins TRBV6-5 to TRBJ2-7, with TRBD2 matching 9 bases. CDR3 length: 16 amino acids. Per the germline V gene, CDR1 is MNHEY and CDR2 is SVGAGI. V lost 2 bases to trimming and J lost 5 bases; unmatched junction nucleotides: 10. The CDR3 DNA reads as TGTGCCAGCAGTTACGGAAATAGCGGGAGTCTCGACGAGCAGTACTTC. Translation gives CASSYGNSGSLDEQYF.

The chain couples TRBV7-3 to TRBJ1-1, with D possibly matching TRBD1 (5 bases). The CDR3 runs 15 residues. Trimming took 5 bases from V and 4 from J, leaving 17 bases between them. Germline V CDR1 and CDR2: SGHTA, FQGTGA. CDR3 amino acids: CASSQIQETGTEAFF. The CDR3 DNA sequence: TGTGCCAGCAGCCAGATACAGGAGACGGGCACTGAAGCTTTCTTT.